The rows below give T cell receptor beta chains drawn from one sample of a study of cytomegalovirus exposure and HLA in healthy donors. Generated by immunoSEQ multiplex PCR, the TCRdb table keeps only in-frame clones and is missing some. This sample has more than 85,000 clones, with approximately 90% found just once. The sample taken for sequencing was PBMCs. The source is a woman under 30 in good health and CMV-seropositive. Each CDR3 is given with its conserved first and last residue. The D gene is left open where the match is weak. Clone size is shown for a subset of rows, as once, few, many or a class of expanded clone.

size | D | J | V | CDR3 | DNA
NA | TRBD2 | TRBJ2-5 | TRBV7-7 | CASSLSPAGVQETQYF | TGTGCCAGCAGCTTATCCCCAGCGGGGGTCCAAGAGACCCAGTACTTC
NA | NA | TRBJ2-3 | TRBV7-2 | CASSPVIAGGRTDTQYF | TGTGCCAGCAGCCCGGTAATCGCCGGAGGACGCACAGATACGCAGTATTTT
once | TRBD2 | TRBJ2-1 | TRBV7-8 | CASRPPAGVRNEQFF | TGTGCCAGCAGGCCCCCGGCGGGAGTAAGGAATGAGCAGTTCTTC
few | TRBD2 | TRBJ2-3 | TRBV6-4 | CASSDSGSGGHTQYF | TGTGCCAGCAGTGACTCGGGTAGCGGGGGTCACACGCAGTATTTT
NA | TRBD1 | TRBJ2-7 | TRBV28 | CASSYSGQGTRQYF | TGTGCCAGCAGTTACTCAGGACAGGGAACCCGGCAGTACTTC
NA | TRBD1 | TRBJ2-2 | TRBV7-6 | CASSFQGRGSTGELFF | TGTGCCAGCAGCTTCCAGGGCAGGGGGTCCACCGGGGAGCTGTTTTTT
NA | TRBD1 | TRBJ1-1 | TRBV5-6 | CASSLGQGTTEAFF | TGTGCCAGCAGCTTGGGACAGGGTACAACTGAAGCTTTCTTT
NA | NA | TRBJ1-5 | TRBV5-6 | CASSLGGDQPQHF | TGTGCCAGCAGCTTGGGGGGGGATCAGCCCCAGCATTTT
NA | NA | TRBJ2-2 | TRBV9 | CASSALGGTGELFF | TGTGCCAGCAGCGCGTTAGGGGGCACCGGGGAGCTGTTTTTT
NA | NA | TRBJ2-7 | TRBV14 | CASSQSSLSYEQYF | TGTGCCAGCAGCCAATCTTCTCTCTCCTACGAGCAGTACTTC
NA | NA | TRBJ2-7 | TRBV5-6 | CASSNRAEQYF | TGTGCCAGCAGCAACAGGGCCGAGCAGTACTTC
NA | TRBD1 | TRBJ1-1 | TRBV15 | CATFSPGTGNTEAFF | TGTGCCACCTTCTCCCCCGGGACAGGTAACACTGAAGCTTTCTTT
NA | NA | TRBJ2-7 | TRBV29-1 | CSVRHQGPGAYEQYF | TGCAGCGTTCGTCACCAGGGGCCCGGGGCCTACGAGCAGTACTTC
NA | TRBD1 | TRBJ1-5 | TRBV28 | CASSQRTGHHSNQPQHF | TGTGCCAGCAGCCAAAGGACAGGGCATCATAGCAATCAGCCCCAGCATTTT
once | TRBD2 | TRBJ2-1 | TRBV5-6 | CASSGGLAGYNEQFF | TGTGCCAGCAGCGGGGGACTAGCGGGATACAATGAGCAGTTCTTC
NA | TRBD2 | TRBJ2-5 | TRBV9 | CASSVSGSLETQYF | TGTGCCAGCAGCGTTAGCGGGAGCTTGGAGACCCAGTACTTC
NA | NA | TRBJ1-6 | TRBV11-3 | CASSLGSDRAYNSPLHF | TGTGCCAGCAGCTTAGGTTCGGACAGAGCCTATAATTCACCCCTCCACTTT
NA | NA | TRBJ2-1 | TRBV11-2 | CASSWTEDNEQFF | TGTGCCAGCAGCTGGACGGAGGACAATGAGCAGTTCTTC
NA | NA | TRBJ2-5 | TRBV12-5 | CASGLPRVGETQYF | TGTGCTAGTGGTTTGCCTCGGGTGGGAGAGACCCAGTACTTC
NA | NA | TRBJ1-6 | TRBV7-3 | CASSLLYRGVDSPLHF | TGTGCCAGCAGCTTATTGTACCGGGGAGTTGATTCACCCCTCCACTTT
NA | NA | TRBJ2-7 | TRBV6-6 | CASKTLTGIGQYF | TGTGCCAGCAAAACACTAACAGGGATAGGGCAGTACTTC
few | NA | TRBJ2-3 | TRBV5-6 | CASSLVGPTDTQYF | TGTGCCAGCAGCTTGGTGGGGCCCACAGATACGCAGTATTTT
NA | NA | TRBJ1-5 | TRBV7-8 | CASSSGQGQPQHF | TGTGCCAGCAGTTCCGGCCAGGGGCAGCCCCAGCATTTT
NA | TRBD2 | TRBJ2-2 | TRBV6-1 | CASSELAGNTGELFF | TGTGCCAGCAGTGAACTAGCGGGGAACACCGGGGAGCTGTTTTTT
NA | TRBD1 | TRBJ2-2 | TRBV9 | CASSVGPRGSTGELFF | TGTGCCAGCAGCGTAGGACCCAGGGGGTCCACCGGGGAGCTGTTTTTT
NA | NA | TRBJ1-2 | TRBV28 | CASSSPYGYTF | TGTGCCAGCAGTTCCCCGTATGGCTACACCTTC
NA | NA | TRBJ2-7 | TRBV27 | CASTGYSHEQYF | TGTGCCAGCACAGGTTATAGTCACGAGCAGTACTTC
few | TRBD2 | TRBJ2-5 | TRBV28 | CASSLPGLAGFETQYF | TGTGCCAGCAGTCTCCCGGGACTAGCGGGATTCGAGACCCAGTACTTC
NA | TRBD2 | TRBJ2-5 | TRBV7-9 | CASSLGGTSGPRLETQYF | TGTGCCAGCAGCTTAGGCGGGACTAGCGGACCCCGTTTAGAGACCCAGTACTTC